The source of this T cell receptor (beta chain) is a study of glioma-infiltrating T cells (dated by TCRdb to 2016 to 2017). Describing the broader study: Glioma tissue, non-neoplastic brain tissue and matched peripheral blood mononuclear cells were used as sources from which TCR alpha- and beta-chain repertoires were sequenced. Each tissue-infiltrating repertoire was compared with the same patient's peripheral blood repertoire to measure divergence between tissue and blood T-cell populations. Three low-grade glioma patients, about 8 primary glioblastoma patients and three non-glioma patients contributing non-neoplastic brain tissue were included in the paired cohort. Points the paper makes about the study in general: Group comparisons rested on small numbers: three non-neoplastic, three low-grade glioma and eight glioblastoma patients. VJ-independent divergence between tissue and blood was lower than expected in non-neoplastic patients but higher than expected in all gliomas, particularly low-grade gliomas. Very few CDR3 sequences were shared between tissue and blood, attributed to high CDR3 diversity and limited sampling.

TCR alpha and beta CDR3 regions were amplified with the iRepertoire nested amplicon-rescue multiplex PCR (arm-PCR) platform from RNA. For one-step reverse transcription and amplification, about 95-450 ng of tissue mRNA or PBMC total RNA was used as input. After bead purification, a secondary multiplex PCR added Illumina adapters, and libraries were gel-purified between 200 and 400 bp. Libraries carried internal 6-nucleotide barcodes used for demultiplexing. Sequencing of libraries was performed on an Illumina MiSeq with 2x220 or 2x250 nucleotide paired-end reads. Per the source publication's procedure: Paired reads were merged using FLASH 1.2.11 and aligned with BWA-MEM to the GRCh37 human genome, and TRA and TRB reads were then extracted. For V and J assignment, an IMGT-derived reference of cassette sequences and CDR3 motifs that included pseudogenes was used. Reads were translated in three frames, and productive CDR3s were defined as those with a C...FGXG motif and no stop codons. Unique combinations of V-J cassette pair and CDR3 amino acid sequence were defined as clonotypes. Reads were filtered by Hamming distance, thresholded by each sample's sequence error rate in mapped regions. Using fastp at Q25 and MiXCR, TCRdb reprocessed the public reads and kept productive beta chains. Here each entry gathers all rows of one CDR3 protein and keeps the most common genes and DNA. TCRdb's processing, not the study's, gives the V and J calls here. For this sample the table gives 95,000 to 150,000 distinct CDR3 sequences, of which roughly 20% were detected only once. Approximately 14% of the sample lies in the top ten.

In this sample, this clonotype turned up a few times. The target of this receptor is not known. No quality values exist for individual bases; no much larger clone is one base distant. Sequences were obtained from glioma tissue, nonneoplastic brain tissue, or PBMCs (not recorded which). The receptor's source is a human donor with low-grade glioma or glioblastoma, undergoing nonglioma brain surgery, or in good health (not recorded which).

The CDR3 in this case is CASSPIRDSTDTQYF. The DNA sequence reads TGTGCCAGCAGCCCGATAAGAGACTCCACAGATACGCAGTATTTT. The V gene is TRBV7-2 and the J gene is TRBJ2-3, with the D gene uncertain. Trimming takes 5 bases from V and 2 bases from J, and the germline ends sit 14 bases apart. CDR1 and CDR2, per the germline V gene, are SGHTA and FQGNSA. The CDR3 sequence holds 15 residues, the cysteine and phenylalanine included. The sequence is cut down to CDR3 DNA, 45 bases in frame from base 1.